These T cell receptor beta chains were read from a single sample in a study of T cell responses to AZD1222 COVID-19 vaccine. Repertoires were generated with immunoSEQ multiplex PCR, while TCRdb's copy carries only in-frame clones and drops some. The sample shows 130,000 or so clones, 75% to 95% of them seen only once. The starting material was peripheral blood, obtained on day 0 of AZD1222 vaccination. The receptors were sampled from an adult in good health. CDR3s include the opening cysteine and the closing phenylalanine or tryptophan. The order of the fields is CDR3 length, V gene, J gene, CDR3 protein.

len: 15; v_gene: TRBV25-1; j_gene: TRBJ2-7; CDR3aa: CASSETGTGKYEQYF
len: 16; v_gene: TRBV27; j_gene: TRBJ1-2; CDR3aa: CASSLRGTGNNYGYTF
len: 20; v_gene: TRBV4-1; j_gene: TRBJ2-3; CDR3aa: CASSQGTVALAGSHTDTQYF
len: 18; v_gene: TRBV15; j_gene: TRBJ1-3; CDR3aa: CATSREYRQGVSGNTIYF
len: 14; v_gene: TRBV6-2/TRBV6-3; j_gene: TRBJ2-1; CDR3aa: CASSYGLAVNEQFF
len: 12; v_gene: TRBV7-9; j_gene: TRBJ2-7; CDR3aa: CASSRTGYEQYF
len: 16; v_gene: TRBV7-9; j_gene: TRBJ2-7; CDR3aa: CASSSTTGGHSYEQYF
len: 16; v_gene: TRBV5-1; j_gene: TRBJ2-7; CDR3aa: CASSKGTSGMIYEQYF
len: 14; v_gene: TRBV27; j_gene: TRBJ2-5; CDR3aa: CASSRKWAGETQYF
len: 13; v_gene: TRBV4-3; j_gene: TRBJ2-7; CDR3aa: CASSREQGSEQYF
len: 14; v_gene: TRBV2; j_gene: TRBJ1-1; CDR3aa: CASTMEGRGTEAFF
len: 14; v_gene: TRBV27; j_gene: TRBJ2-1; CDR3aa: CASSPGTGGTEQFF
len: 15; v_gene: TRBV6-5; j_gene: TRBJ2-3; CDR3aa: CASSYWRPEGDTQYF
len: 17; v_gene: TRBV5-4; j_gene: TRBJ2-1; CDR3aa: CASSLDGGTSSYNEQFF
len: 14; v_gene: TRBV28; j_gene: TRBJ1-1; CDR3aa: CASRLGQTNTEAFF
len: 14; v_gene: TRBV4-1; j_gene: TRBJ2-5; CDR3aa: CASSPQGAPETQYF
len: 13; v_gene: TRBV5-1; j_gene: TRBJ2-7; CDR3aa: CASRWTGAGEQYF
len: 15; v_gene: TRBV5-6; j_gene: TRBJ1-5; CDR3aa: CASSLGANSNQPQHF
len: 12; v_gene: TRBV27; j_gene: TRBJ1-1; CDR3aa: CASSFGNTEAFF
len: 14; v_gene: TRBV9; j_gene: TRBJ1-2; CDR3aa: CASSISTGNYGYTF
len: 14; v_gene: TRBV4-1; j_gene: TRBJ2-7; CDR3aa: CASSQDRRSDEQYF
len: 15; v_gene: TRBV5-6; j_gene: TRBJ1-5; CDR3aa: CASSFFPGGNQPQHF
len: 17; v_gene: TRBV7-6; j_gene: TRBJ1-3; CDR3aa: CASSPRTGVGSGNTIYF
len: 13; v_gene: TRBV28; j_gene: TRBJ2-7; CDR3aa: CASRPGLAYEQYF
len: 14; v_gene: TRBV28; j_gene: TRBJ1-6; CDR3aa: CASRGQGINSPLHF
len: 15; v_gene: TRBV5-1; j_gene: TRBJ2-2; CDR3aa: CASSLGGLIAGELFF
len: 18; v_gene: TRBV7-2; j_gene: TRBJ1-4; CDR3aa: CASSLAPAGSLSNEKLFF
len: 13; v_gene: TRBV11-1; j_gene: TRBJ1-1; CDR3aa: CASRRTGNTEAFF
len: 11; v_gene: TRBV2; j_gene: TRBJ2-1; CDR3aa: CASTLKVEQFF
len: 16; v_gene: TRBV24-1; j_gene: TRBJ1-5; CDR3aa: CATSDSGTGRNQPQHF
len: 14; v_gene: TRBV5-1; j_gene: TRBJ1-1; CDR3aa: CASSLAGGYTEAFF
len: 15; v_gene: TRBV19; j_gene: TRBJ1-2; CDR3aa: CASRNRDRGRDGYTF
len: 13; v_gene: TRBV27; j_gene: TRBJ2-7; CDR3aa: CASSVGQTYEQYF
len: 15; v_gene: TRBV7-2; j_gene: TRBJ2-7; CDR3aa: CASSERSSMRYEQYF
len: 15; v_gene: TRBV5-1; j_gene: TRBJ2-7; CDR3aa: CASSLGAASSYEQYF
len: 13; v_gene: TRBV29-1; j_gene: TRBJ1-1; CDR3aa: CSVEEQPNTEAFF
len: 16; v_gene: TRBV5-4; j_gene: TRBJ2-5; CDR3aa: CASSLGYRGPQETQYF
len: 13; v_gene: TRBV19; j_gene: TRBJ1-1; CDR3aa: CASSPDRDTEAFF
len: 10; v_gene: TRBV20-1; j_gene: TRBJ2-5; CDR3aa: CSASSGTQYF
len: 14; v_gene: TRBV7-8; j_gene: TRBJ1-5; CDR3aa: CASSLDRGFSTQHF
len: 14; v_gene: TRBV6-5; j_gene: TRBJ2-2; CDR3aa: CASNGLTYTGELFF
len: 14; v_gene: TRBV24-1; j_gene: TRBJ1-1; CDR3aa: CATMGRGGNTEAFF
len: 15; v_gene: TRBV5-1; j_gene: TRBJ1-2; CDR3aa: CASSIGQHSNYGYTF
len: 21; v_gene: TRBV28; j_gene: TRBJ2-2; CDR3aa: CASSLWTGSGGIYKNTGELFF
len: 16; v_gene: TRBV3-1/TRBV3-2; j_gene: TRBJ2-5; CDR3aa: CASSQGLSGHGETQYF
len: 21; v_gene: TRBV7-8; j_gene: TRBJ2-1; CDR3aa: CASSLPTWDSLPEPNYNEQFF
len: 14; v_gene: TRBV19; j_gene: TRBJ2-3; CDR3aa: CASSRASGGDTQYF
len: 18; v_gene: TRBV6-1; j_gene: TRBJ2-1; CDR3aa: CASSEYPLGSGRDNEQFF
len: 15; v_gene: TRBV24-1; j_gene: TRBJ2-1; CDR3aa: CATSSRDRGYNEQFF
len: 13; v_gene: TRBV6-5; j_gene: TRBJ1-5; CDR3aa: CASRLGIDQLQHF
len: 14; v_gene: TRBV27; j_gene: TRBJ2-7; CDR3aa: CASSLLVGYYEQYF
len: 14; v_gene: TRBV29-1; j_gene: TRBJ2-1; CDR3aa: CSVEDQGARYEQFF